This T cell receptor beta chain was sequenced in a study of cytomegalovirus exposure and HLA in healthy donors (dated by TCRdb to about 2017). A note on the overall study: According to an earlier analysis of 550 to 750 of the donors, about 170 million T cells yielded 95 million to 140 million unique TCR beta sequences and more than 250 Gb of sequence data. In an earlier analysis of roughly 600 of the donors, high-throughput TCR beta sequencing was used to judge whether each TCR beta V gene segment behaved as functional or pseudogenic. To predict cytomegalovirus infection status, the study combined high-throughput TCR immunosequencing, statistical association of individual TCRs with disease status, and machine learning. The study used immunosequencing to profile the T cell repertoires of more than 650 subjects and linked those repertoires to cytomegalovirus serostatus. To study patterns of TCR occurrence, a later analysis re-analyzed previously published TCR beta repertoires from 666 donors and added high-resolution HLA genotyping. Rather than drawing on any new phenotypic data, the later analysis identified candidate immune exposures from TCR beta sequences and the way those sequences occurred across donors. Among 398 genotyped donors of the cohort, an average of about 240,000 unique TCR beta nucleotide sequences were sequenced per donor, roughly 20% of them non-productive. Every repertoire in the discovery cohort had been generated on one and the same sequencing platform. Genome-wide SNP genotypes for about three fifths of the 666 donors were used in a later genetic analysis, which treated that subset as a discovery cohort. Of the roughly 410 genotyped donors, 81% were placed in the genetic ancestry cluster associated with self-reported Caucasian donors. An early release covering more than 500 HLA-typed donors comprised about 290 gigabases of sequencing data and approximately 85 million unique TCR sequences. Because of strong linkage in the cohort, roughly five DR-DQ haplotypes were treated as single units for association and clustering. Class I and class II HLA loci were covered by the typing at four-digit resolution. Donor age, sex, ethnicity and CMV serostatus were collected together with the repertoire data. The study aimed to test whether signatures of past pathogen exposure could be identified by cataloging public T cell receptors. A separate validation cohort of over a hundred different subjects was used in addition to the roughly 670-subject first cohort. Typing coverage varied by locus: about 620-630 donors for A, B, C, DRB1 and DQB1; approximately 500 for DQA1; nearly 610 for DPA1; 400 to 480 for DPB1.

The cohort comprised 710 or so healthy bone marrow donors. Cohort members were all nominally healthy when sampled, although unrecorded immune exposures were likely present. The donor tested CMV seronegative, placing the donor among the 300 to 400 seronegative members of the cohort. A peripheral blood sample was provided by each donor, and peripheral blood mononuclear cells were used for TCR beta sequencing. Genomic DNA was extracted from the blood cell samples with the Qiagen DNeasy Blood Extraction Kit. V gives up 10 bases and J gives up 5 bases, and the segment between their germline ends measures 17 bases. Based on the germline V gene (reference sequence), the CDR1 and CDR2 sequences are MNHNY and SVGAGI. From the cysteine up to the phenylalanine, the CDR3 has a length of 13 residues. Only the CDR3 DNA stays, 39 bases, in frame from base 1. Study-wide conclusions, independent of this receptor: A later genetic analysis reported fewer N-insertions in productive TCRs among donors in an Asian-associated ancestry cluster than the roughly 620-donor mean. Three of the identified cytomegalovirus-associated TCR beta chains were confirmed in vitro to be specific for cytomegalovirus antigens. Sequencing depth was assumed to be roughly uniform across donors in the presence/absence analyses, though that assumption may not hold. Because HLA typing was missing for some donors at each locus, association tests included only the typed subset. In this cohort, only TCR beta chains were sequenced, and detectable features were limited by the absence of alpha or paired-chain data. Correlated functional status among segregating V segments might be attributable to linkage disequilibrium, but an unknown experimental factor could not be ruled out. Some IMGT-functional V segments, including TRBV6-2 and TRBV6-3, could not be told apart with the 87-base-pair reads, so those segments were excluded. Cytomegalovirus status was reported to be diagnosed by the classifier with high specificity and sensitivity in both the original and validation cohorts. In a later analysis, HLA-associated TCR beta chains showed more clonal expansion and lower generation probabilities than non-associated chains that were equally common. The study listed 164 TCR beta chains as associated with cytomegalovirus. A cluster of highly shared sequence variants was judged likely to be a technical artifact of the sequencing pipeline. A further reported finding was that TCR beta sequences accurately predicted the HLA-A and HLA-B alleles for most subjects in the first cohort. In an earlier analysis of approximately 590 of the donors, most TCR beta V segments appeared in productive rearrangements about 87% or about 30% of the time, broadly matching IMGT annotations. Across donors, most TCR sequences were observed very rarely, whereas some public TCRs were present in many individuals. Most CMV-associated TCR beta chains appeared to be HLA-restricted in a later analysis, and the HLA associations seemed to be driven largely by CMV exposure. The authors suggested that the approach could potentially be extended to other disease states and immunological phenotypes. According to a later analysis, TCR association rates differed among HLA loci, with DRB1 alleles showing the most associated TCRs and HLA-C alleles showing the fewest. Because counts were too low, 15 or so rarely observed V segments, including chromosome 9 orphons, were excluded from the earlier analysis of 500 to 700 of the donors. Specific HLA alleles were associated with 16,951 TCR beta sequences at a false discovery rate of 0.05 in a later analysis. Strong co-occurrence of HLA alleles, especially DR and DQ, made assigning TCR associations to individual alleles difficult. According to a later analysis, parvovirus B19, influenza, CMV and Epstein-Barr virus appeared linked to several top co-occurrence clusters. The only immune exposure information available for the cohort was CMV serostatus. An association between a missense DCLRE1C variant and V-gene and J-gene trimming of TCR beta chains was found in a later genetic analysis and replicated in an independent cohort.

Library generation was performed with the immunoSEQ multiplex PCR assay. A mixture of 60 forward primers for TCR Vbeta segments and 13 reverse primers for TCR Jbeta segments was used in the multiplex PCR. A multiplex PCR assay on genomic DNA amplified the CDR3 region of rearranged TCR beta genes. Amplified TCR beta libraries were sequenced as 87-base-pair reads on the Illumina HiSeq System. The original pipeline was this. In a later analysis, approximately 74 million unique TCR beta chains were counted across the 690 or so repertoires, and about 10 million of these chains were shared by at least two donors. A nearest-neighbor algorithm error-corrected the raw reads and collapsed the reads into unique sequences, merging closely related sequences to remove PCR and sequencing errors. To assign V, D and J gene segments, CDR3 sequences were aligned to IMGT reference sequences. For a sequence to be retained, a match of at least six nucleotides was required to both a V gene segment and a J gene segment. Rearrangements were classified as productive when the CDR3 lacked stop codons and remained in frame with V and J, and all other rearrangements were classified as non-productive. Following IMGT convention, CDR3 was defined as the stretch from the second conserved V-encoded cysteine to the conserved J-encoded phenylalanine. The earlier analysis of approximately 500 of the donors excluded sequences that lacked an unambiguous match to a single V gene segment. In an earlier analysis of more than 500 of the donors, a V segment was called functional when productive rearrangements were above 56.7%, and segregating when the standard deviation between donors exceeded 5%. A statistical classification framework was developed to diagnose cytomegalovirus status using the catalog of TCR beta chain sequences. In a later analysis, V and J genes were assigned by comparing TCR nucleotide sequences against IMGT/GENE-DB human TR gene sequences. A later analysis assigned CDR3 sequences and most-parsimonious VDJ recombination scenarios with the TCRdist pipeline. A later analysis defined each TCR beta chain by its CDR3 amino acid sequence plus V-gene family, and excluded reads lacking a unique V-gene family. To address suspected cross-contamination and a sequencing artifact, a later analysis removed over 500 highly shared, low-generation-probability nucleotide sequences. In a later analysis, a clonal expansion index was calculated for each public chain from normalized within-repertoire ranks of inferred template counts. In a later analysis, generation probabilities were computed with a VDJ recombination model fitted to out-of-frame rearrangements, and the resulting probabilities were checked against IGoR. In a later analysis, TCR-TCR, TCR-HLA and TCR-CMV co-occurrence was scored with hypergeometric tests, and a repertoire-size bias correction was applied to TCR pairs. False discovery rates were estimated in a later analysis by permuting HLA or CMV assignments 20 times. In a later analysis, co-occurring TCRs were grouped using DBSCAN, and TCRdist sequence similarity was added for clustering within HLA-allele-positive subsets. Repertoires with fewer than 30,000 or more than 120,000 public chains were left out of co-occurrence clustering, as were about 5 repertoires with anomalous nucleotide sharing. TCRdb took this table from immuneACCESS and kept in-frame rearrangements with V and J called. Such tables lack part of the clones; where checked against another copy, unresolved V genes explain under half of the gap, and the rest is unexplained. D and trimming were read from the DNA, whereas the V and J calls and clone size are those reported in that table. The sample profile shows some 65,000 clones; 60% to 65% of them were found once. The ten biggest clones cover 2.5% to 3.5% of the sample.

This clone was seen just once. The antigen it recognizes is unknown. Per-nucleotide qualities are absent, and no much larger clonotype sits a single base away. This sequence originates from a young man in good health and CMV-seronegative. Recombination joined TRBV6-6 with TRBJ1-2; the D gene is perhaps TRBD1, on 5 matching bases. Sequences were obtained from PBMCs. Here is the DNA: TGTGCCACCGTCGGCGGGGGGGGTTATGGCTACACCTTC. The translation is CATVGGGGYGYTF.